Shown below are 28 T cell receptor beta chains from a single sample sequenced in a study of shared T cell receptors in the human thymus. Sequencing used immunoSEQ multiplex PCR; TCRdb keeps in-frame clones, though not all of them. The sample has more than 550,000 clones; approximately 87% are singletons. The same data also went into a second study, on human thymus T cells.

Sequencing used thymocytes. The receptor source for this set is a boy less than two years old with a congenital heart defect.

This rearrangement joins TRBV2 to TRBJ1-4; TRBD1 agrees at 9 bases. V dropped 6 bases and J dropped 5; count of bases not matched to a gene: 4. The CDR3 length is 14 residues. Germline assignment: CDR1 SNHLY and CDR2 FYNNEI. Written as DNA, the CDR3 is TGTGCCAGCAGGGCCGGGACAGGGAATGAAAAACTGTTTTTT. Its translation: CASRAGTGNEKLFF. Variable domain in full (rest from reference TRBV2 and TRBJ1-4): EPEVTQTPSHQVTQMGQEVILRCVPISNHLYFYWYRQILGQKVEFLVSFYNNEISEKSEIFDDQFSVERPDGSNFTLKIRSTKLEDSAMYFCASRAGTGNEKLFFGSGTQLSVL.

This clone appeared a few times. This chain links TRBV28 with TRBJ1-5, with a possible D match to TRBD1 (6 bases). The germline V gene encodes CDR1 MDHEN and CDR2 SYDVKM. The CDR3 length is 16 residues. Deletions cut 5 bases from V and 0 bases from J, with 14 bases between. CDR3 protein: CASSPRQVYSNQPQHF. CDR3 DNA: TGTGCCAGCAGTCCCAGACAGGTTTATAGCAATCAGCCCCAGCATTTT.

The chain carries TRBV30 and TRBJ1-2; 8 bases match TRBD1. Per the germline V gene, CDR1 is GTSNPN and CDR2 is SVGIG (reference sequence). V gave up 0 bases and J gave up 8 bases; unmatched junction bases: 11. This CDR3 comprises 15 residues. CDR3 residues: CAWSVPPGGAWGYTF. CDR3 nucleotides: TGTGCCTGGAGTGTACCCCCAGGGGGCGCCTGGGGCTACACCTTC.

The V and J genes are TRBV28 and TRBJ2-1; a weak D match, TRBD2 (6 bases). V was shortened by 3 bases and J by 7 bases, with 19 bases between the two germline ends. Germline V gene sequence: CDR1 MDHEN, CDR2 SYDVKM. The CDR3 is made up of 16 amino acids. CDR3 amino acids: CASSFLEGWVDNEQFF. The CDR3 bases are TGTGCCAGCAGTTTCTTGGAGGGCTGGGTGGATAATGAGCAGTTCTTC.

The V call is TRBV19, the J call TRBJ1-1, with D unclear. This CDR3 is 15 amino acids long. Germline V gives CDR1 LNHDA, CDR2 SQIVND (reference sequence). V was trimmed by 3 bases and J by 6 bases, leaving 17 bases between them. CDR3 DNA: TGTGCCAGTAGTATGTTGAGTTTCGCTGGGCCTGAAGCTTTCTTT. This gives the protein CASSMLSFAGPEAFF.

V and J are TRBV5-1 and TRBJ2-5; 11 positions match TRBD2. Germline CDR1 and CDR2: SGHRS and YFSETQ. This CDR3 comprises 18 residues. J gave up 4 bases and V 4 bases, and 15 bases lay outside the gene matches. Here the CDR3 reads CASSPPLPLAGVGETQYF. Here the CDR3 DNA reads TGCGCCAGCAGCCCCCCCCTGCCACTAGCGGGGGTAGGAGAGACCCAGTACTTC. Full variable domain (outside the CDR3, taken from reference TRBV5-1 and TRBJ2-5): KAGVTQTPRYLIKTRGQQVTLSCSPISGHRSVSWYQQTPGQGLQFLFEYFSETQRNKGNFPGRFSGRQFSNSRSEMNVSTLELGDSALYLCASSPPLPLAGVGETQYFGPGTRLLVL.

The rearrangement joins TRBV5-8 to TRBJ1-5; D gene unclear. V was clipped by 6 bases and J by 1 base, with 11 bases between them. In germline, CDR1 is SGHTS, CDR2 YDEGEE. The length of the CDR3 is 14 residues. Here the CDR3 reads CASTCSGSNQPQHF. DNA for the CDR3: TGTGCCAGCACGTGCTCGGGAAGCAATCAGCCCCAGCATTTT.

This clone was seen a handful of times. This sequence joins TRBV28 and TRBJ1-1, with 8 bases fitting TRBD1. The CDR3 length is 16 residues. CDR1 and CDR2 (germline): MDHEN, SYDVKM. Germline trimming cut 1 base from V and 2 bases from J; bases unmatched to any gene: 6. CDR3 nucleotide sequence: TGTGCCAGCAGTTTATTGTCCTCAGGGGGCAACACTGAAGCTTTCTTT. It codes for CASSLLSSGGNTEAFF.

This chain joins TRBV5-5 and TRBJ1-5, with 7 bases fitting TRBD1. CDR1 and CDR2 (germline): SGHKS, YYEKEE (reference sequence). The V segment lost 4 bases and the J segment 1 base; nucleotides outside the gene matches: 5. The CDR3 length is 15 residues. CDR3 bases: TGTGCCAGCAGCAGACAGGGTGGAAGCAATCAGCCCCAGCATTTT. It encodes CASSRQGGSNQPQHF.

This rearrangement joins TRBV7-2 to TRBJ2-2; D not resolved. This CDR3 comprises 15 residues. The V and J ends lost 5 bases and 7 bases respectively, with 17 bases between them. Germline V gene data show CDR1 as SGHTA and CDR2 as FQGNSA. The CDR3 reads CASSLPPGFSGELFF. In DNA, the CDR3 is TGTGCCAGCAGCCTCCCCCCGGGTTTCAGCGGGGAGCTGTTTTTT.

The chain carries TRBV6-1 and TRBJ2-7; possibly TRBD2 for D (5 bases). Germline-derived CDR1 and CDR2 are MNHNS and SASEGT. Trimming left V 4 bases short and J 6 bases short, with 19 bases between. This CDR3 is built from 15 residues. This CDR3 reads CASSGPTSEGSEQYF. The CDR3 DNA sequence: TGTGCCAGCAGTGGACCAACTAGTGAAGGAAGCGAGCAGTACTTC.

This chain joins TRBV15 and TRBJ2-2, with 9 positions matching TRBD2. Trimming cost V 1 base and J 3 bases; bases outside gene matches: 12. The CDR3 covers 19 residues. Germline V gene data show CDR1 as LNHNV and CDR2 as YYDKDF (reference sequence). In nucleotides, the CDR3 is TGTGCCACCAGCAGAGGACCCGCGGAGCGGGAGGAGTACACCGGGGAGCTGTTTTTT. Residues: CATSRGPAEREEYTGELFF.

The chain combines TRBV11-2 with TRBJ2-3; the match to TRBD2 covers 8 bases. CDR1 SGHAT and CDR2 FQNNGV come from the germline V gene. Trimming took 5 bases from V and 3 from J; bases not matched to a gene: 10. The CDR3 length is 16 residues. The CDR3 spells CASSPPGRGATDTQYF. Written as DNA, the CDR3 is TGTGCCAGCAGCCCCCCGGGGCGGGGGGCTACAGATACGCAGTATTTT.

The J gene is TRBJ2-1, the V gene TRBV4-3; D is possibly TRBD1 (5 bases). CDR1 LGHNA and CDR2 YSLEER come from the germline V gene. Trimming stripped 6 bases from V and 1 base from J, with 25 bases between. The CDR3 extends over 19 amino acids. CDR3 sequence reads: CASSSHRQYHRGSYNEQFF. In nucleotides, the CDR3 is TGCGCCAGCAGTTCCCATAGACAGTACCATAGGGGTTCCTACAATGAGCAGTTCTTC.

The CDR3 protein is CASSLSPGDEQYF. For the CDR3, the DNA is TGTGCCAGCAGTTTATCCCCGGGGGATGAGCAGTACTTC. V gene TRBV27 combines with J gene TRBJ2-7; D possibly corresponds to TRBD2 (6 bases). V was pared by 0 bases and J by 7 bases, with 10 bases between. CDR3 length: 13 amino acids. CDR1 and CDR2 from the germline V gene are MNHEY and SMNVEV (reference sequence).

This clone was detected only a few times. Other nucleotide sequences in the sample specify the same CDR3. V and J are TRBV14 and TRBJ2-3; D remains ambiguous. The CDR3 loop spans 11 amino acids. V lost 0 bases and J lost 9, with 4 bases in between. Germline V gene sequence: CDR1 SGHDN, CDR2 FVKESK. For the CDR3, the DNA is TGTGCCAGCAGCCAAGACCGGACGCAGTATTTT. Translation gives CASSQDRTQYF.

The chain uses TRBV27 and TRBJ1-5, with a tentative D call TRBD1 (5 bases). The germline CDR1 and CDR2 sequences are MNHEY and SMNVEV (reference sequence). This CDR3 region has 14 residues. V shed 5 bases and J shed 3 bases, with 11 bases lying between them. CDR3 coding DNA: TGTGCCAGCAGTCCCGGACAAGACAATCAGCCCCAGCATTTT. Translated: CASSPGQDNQPQHF.

The J gene is TRBJ2-1, the V gene TRBV19; 7 bases are shared with TRBD2. From germline, CDR1 is LNHDA and CDR2 SQIVND (reference sequence). Trimming removed 6 bases from V and 3 bases from J; junction bases left unmatched: 11. CDR3 length equals 16 residues. CDR3 sequence (DNA): TGTGCCAGTAGCCTCAATGGGGGGGAACGCTACAATGAGCAGTTCTTC. The encoded protein is CASSLNGGERYNEQFF.

The chain links TRBV9 to TRBJ2-1, with a possible D match to TRBD1 (6 bases). V shed 0 bases and J shed 4 bases, with 14 bases lying between them. Germline-derived CDR1 and CDR2 are SGDLS and YYNGEE. The CDR3 loop spans 16 amino acids. The CDR3 region is CASSVDLGAIYNEQFF. CDR3 in DNA: TGTGCCAGCAGCGTAGATCTGGGGGCGATTTACAATGAGCAGTTCTTC.

A remark on this clone: A junction boundary mismatches the germline segment, possibly from a read error. The chain combines TRBV11-1 with TRBJ1-5; D may be TRBD1 (5 bases). This CDR3 is built from 11 residues. The V gene's germline CDR1 is SGHAT and CDR2 FQDESV (reference sequence). The CDR3 nucleotides read TGTGCCAGCAGTCGGACGCCCCAAGGGGATTTT. Translated, it gives CASSRTPQGDF.

V usage is TRBV27 and J usage is TRBJ2-3; 7 bases fit TRBD1. This CDR3 is 15 amino acids long. Trimming took 6 bases from V and 2 from J; bases not matched to a gene: 8. Germline V CDR1 and CDR2: MNHEY, SMNVEV (reference sequence). The CDR3 reads CASSGQVRNTDTQYF. The CDR3, as DNA: TGTGCCAGCAGCGGACAGGTCCGGAACACAGATACGCAGTATTTT.

The V call is TRBV10-2, the J call TRBJ1-3, with D unresolved. Trimming pared 0 bases from V and 2 bases from J, leaving 17 bases between. This CDR3 comprises 18 residues. Germline V gene lookup returns CDR1 WSHSY and CDR2 SAAADI. DNA for the CDR3: TGCGCCAGCAGTGAGTCGAAACGCAGGTTGGTTGCTGGAAACACCATATATTTT. Protein sequence: CASSESKRRLVAGNTIYF.

The chain is built from TRBV7-2 and TRBJ2-1; TRBD2 might be the D (5 bases). V lost 4 bases and J lost 5, with 15 bases in between. Per germline, CDR1 SGHTA and CDR2 FQGNSA. The CDR3 loop spans 15 amino acids. Here the CDR3 DNA reads TGTGCCAGCAGCTACACGGAACCCGGGAACAATGAGCAGTTCTTC. As protein: CASSYTEPGNNEQFF.

The genes are TRBV5-8 and TRBJ2-5; TRBD1 matches 8 bases. V dropped 5 bases and J dropped 5; count of bases not matched to a gene: 14. The CDR3 has 16 amino acids. Germline-derived CDR1 and CDR2 are SGHTS and YDEGEE. The CDR3 DNA reads as TGTGCCAGCAGTTCAGGGGGCGCGGGATACCGGGAGACCCAGTACTTC. It is translated as CASSSGGAGYRETQYF.

V and J are TRBV5-4 and TRBJ1-1; TRBD1 aligns across 8 bases. After removal of 4 bases from V and 0 bases from J, the junction contained 5 bases not matched to a gene. The CDR3 is made up of 15 amino acids. Germline assignment: CDR1 SGHNT and CDR2 YYREEE (reference sequence). The CDR3 here is CASSTGGDLNTEAFF. DNA of the CDR3: TGTGCCAGCAGCACAGGGGGGGATCTGAACACTGAAGCTTTCTTT.

The genes are TRBV15 and TRBJ1-5; D perhaps matches TRBD1 (6 bases). V lost 1 base and J lost 6, with 22 bases in between. CDR1 and CDR2 from the germline V gene are LNHNV and YYDKDF (reference sequence). The CDR3 runs to 18 residues. CDR3 sequence reads: CATSRGIPYRVGGQPQHF. DNA for the CDR3: TGTGCCACCAGCAGAGGAATTCCCTACAGGGTAGGCGGTCAGCCCCAGCATTTT.

This sequence joins TRBV28 and TRBJ1-4; maybe TRBD1 (6 bases). The CDR3 length is 18 residues. Deletions cut 4 bases from V and 0 bases from J, with 18 bases between. Germline V CDR1 and CDR2: MDHEN, SYDVKM. This CDR3 is CASSSSGDSCPTNEKLFF. For the CDR3, the DNA is TGTGCCAGCAGTTCCTCAGGGGATTCTTGCCCAACTAATGAAAAACTGTTTTTT. The full variable domain, its missing parts supplied by reference TRBV28 and TRBJ1-4, is DVKVTQSSRYLVKRTGEKVFLECVQDMDHENMFWYRQDPGLGLRLIYFSYDVKMKEKGDIPEGYSVSREKKERFSLILESASTNQTSMYLCASSSSGDSCPTNEKLFFGSGTQLSVL.

The chain recombines TRBV28 with TRBJ1-2; 9 bases agree with TRBD1. J gave up 8 bases and V 3 bases, and 16 bases lay outside the gene matches. The germline V gene encodes CDR1 MDHEN and CDR2 SYDVKM. The CDR3 sequence is 17 residues long. This chain's CDR3 is CASSLGWGDREVGGYTF. DNA of the CDR3: TGTGCCAGCAGTTTGGGTTGGGGGGACAGGGAAGTGGGGGGCTACACCTTC.